The clone carrying this T cell receptor beta chain has only a few counts. Its target is not known. This record comes from a study of T cells in pancreatic ductal adenocarcinoma. Study results and caveats: Comparisons of tumor and blood clonality may show falsely lower tumor diversity. Blood clonality (around 0.066) did not differ significantly from tumor (about 0.112). Tumor samples had fewer productive templates and roughly 8-fold fewer unique clonotypes than blood.

Using immunoSEQ multiplex PCR, the repertoire was profiled, and TCRdb retains in-frame clones only, with some absent. This sample has roughly 100,000 clones, with 90% to 95% found just once. Selected pancreatic ductal adenocarcinoma patients had undergone surgery without neoadjuvant therapy. The CDR3 consists of 14 residues. Trimming cost V 5 bases and J 1 base; bases outside gene matches: 1. CDR1 is ENHRY, CDR2 SYGVKD, per germline. This receptor was taken from a human donor with pancreatic ductal adenocarcinoma. The chain couples TRBV10-3 to TRBJ2-7, with 11 nucleotides matching TRBD2. Sequenced: PBMCs. Here the CDR3 reads CAISTSGGSYEQYF. For the CDR3, the DNA is TGTGCCATCAGTACTAGCGGGGGTTCCTACGAGCAGTACTTC.